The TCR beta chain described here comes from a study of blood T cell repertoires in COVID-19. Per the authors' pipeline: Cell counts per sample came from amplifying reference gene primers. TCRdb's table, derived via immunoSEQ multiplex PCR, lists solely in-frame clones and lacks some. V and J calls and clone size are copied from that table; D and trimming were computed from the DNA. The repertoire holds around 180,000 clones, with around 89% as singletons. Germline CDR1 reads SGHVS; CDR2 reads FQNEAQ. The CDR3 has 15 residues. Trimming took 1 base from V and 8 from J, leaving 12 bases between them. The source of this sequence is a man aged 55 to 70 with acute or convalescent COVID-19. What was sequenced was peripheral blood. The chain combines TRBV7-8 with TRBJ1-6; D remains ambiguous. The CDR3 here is CASSLVVNRDSPLHF. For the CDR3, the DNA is TGTGCCAGCAGCTTAGTAGTCAACCGGGATTCACCCCTCCACTTT.